These 27 T cell receptor beta chains came from one sample sequenced in a study of cytomegalovirus exposure and HLA in healthy donors. Profiling relied on immunoSEQ multiplex PCR, and the TCRdb table lists in-frame clones only, not all of them. Of around 130,000 clones listed, 88% are singletons. Sequenced input: PBMCs. The source of these receptors is a man in his thirties or forties in good health and CMV-seronegative.

V and J are TRBV7-9 and TRBJ1-1; 10 nucleotides agree with TRBD1. Germline CDR1 reads SEHNR; CDR2 reads FQNEAQ (reference sequence). Unmatched junction bases numbered 4, after V lost 5 bases and J lost 7 bases. The CDR3 sequence is 13 residues long. The CDR3: CASSPGTGDEAFF. The CDR3 DNA sequence: TGTGCCAGCAGCCCCGGGACAGGGGATGAAGCTTTCTTT.

The rearrangement links TRBV10-3 to TRBJ2-7; perhaps TRBD2 as D (6 bases). V gave up 4 bases and J gave up 0 bases, with 16 bases separating them. The V gene's germline CDR1 is ENHRY and CDR2 SYGVKD. CDR3 length equals 16 residues. CDR3 residues: CAISVGGDKTSYEQYF. The CDR3 DNA reads as TGTGCCATCAGTGTGGGGGGAGACAAGACCTCCTACGAGCAGTACTTC.

J is TRBJ2-1 and V is TRBV5-4; no clear D gene. V gave up 0 bases and J gave up 9 bases, with 7 bases separating them. Germline loops: CDR1 SGHNT, CDR2 YYREEE (reference sequence). There are 12 residues in the CDR3. CDR3 coding DNA: TGTGCCAGCAGCTTGGGTCAGATTGAGCAGTTCTTC. Translated, it gives CASSLGQIEQFF.

The chain has TRBV7-9 and TRBJ2-7, with 13 bases fitting TRBD2. The V gene end was trimmed by 4 bases and the J gene end by 2 bases; junction bases not matched to a gene: 8. The CDR3 runs 17 residues. Germline CDR1 and CDR2: SEHNR and FQNEAQ (reference sequence). The CDR3 loop reads CASSWTSGSRGAYEQYF. The DNA for the CDR3 is TGTGCCAGCAGCTGGACTAGCGGGAGTCGCGGCGCCTACGAGCAGTACTTC.

The V gene is TRBV6-1, the J gene TRBJ1-4; 8 bases agree with TRBD1. The CDR3 is made up of 18 amino acids. The germline V gene has CDR1 MNHNS and CDR2 SASEGT. The ends lost 3 bases at V and 6 bases at J; junction bases unmatched: 15. CDR3 nucleotides: TGTGCCAGCAGTGATTTCCTCGGACAGGGAATGTTCGATGAAAAACTGTTTTTT. It is translated as CASSDFLGQGMFDEKLFF.

The chain uses TRBV5-1 and TRBJ1-2; D possibly corresponds to TRBD1 (5 bases). Germline V gene sequence: CDR1 SGHRS, CDR2 YFSETQ. The CDR3 extends over 15 amino acids. With 5 bases removed from V and 6 bases from J, the gap between germline ends came to 20 bases. Here the CDR3 DNA reads TGCGCCAGCAGGGGACTGGGTGTCAGCGGAGATGGCTACACCTTC. This sequence encodes CASRGLGVSGDGYTF.

This chain joins TRBV27 and TRBJ2-1; TRBD2 matches 9 bases. The CDR3 sequence is 13 residues long. Germline V gene lookup returns CDR1 MNHEY and CDR2 SMNVEV (reference sequence). With 4 bases clipped from V and 10 bases from J, the junction kept 5 bases outside the gene matches. CDR3 in amino acids: CASSYQLAGEQFF. DNA for the CDR3: TGTGCCAGCAGTTACCAACTAGCGGGCGAGCAGTTCTTC.

This clone was observed a single time. This chain joins TRBV6-5 and TRBJ1-5, with 9 positions matching TRBD1. CDR3 size: 15 residues. The V segment lost 5 bases and the J segment 3 bases; nucleotides outside the gene matches: 5. Germline V gene data show CDR1 as MNHEY and CDR2 as SVGAGI. The CDR3 coding sequence is TGTGCCAGCAGTCCCGGGACAGGGATCAATCAGCCCCAGCATTTT. Translating gives CASSPGTGINQPQHF.

As to this clone: An end of the junction differs from the germline gene, which may be a read error. The genes are TRBV14 and TRBJ1-6, with unresolved D. Germline V CDR1 and CDR2: SGHDN, FVKESK. This CDR3 comprises 13 residues. The CDR3 DNA reads as TGTGCCAGCAGCCAAGTGTATAGTTCACCCCTCCACTTT. Translated, it gives CASSQVYSSPLHF.

The gene calls are TRBV9 and TRBJ2-3; 14 nucleotides agree with TRBD2. This CDR3 is built from 16 residues. V was clipped by 7 bases and J by 2 bases; unmatched bases: 6. Germline loops: CDR1 SGDLS, CDR2 YYNGEE. CDR3 sequence reads: CASGRTSGRPTDTQYF. CDR3 nucleotide sequence: TGTGCCAGCGGACGGACTAGCGGGAGGCCCACAGATACGCAGTATTTT.

This chain links TRBV9 with TRBJ2-2, with TRBD1 matching 7 bases. Germline lookup yields CDR1 SGDLS and CDR2 YYNGEE. The CDR3 sequence is 16 residues long. Trimming removed 4 bases from V and 2 bases from J; junction bases left unmatched: 8. CDR3 sequence reads: CASSPHRGSNTGELFF. The CDR3 region has the DNA TGTGCCAGCAGCCCTCACAGGGGTTCTAACACCGGGGAGCTGTTTTTT.

This chain links TRBV6-5 with TRBJ2-2; TRBD1 is a possible D gene (6 bases). This CDR3 comprises 15 residues. V lost 6 bases, J lost 6 bases, and 17 bases lay in between. CDR1 is MNHEY and CDR2 is SVGAGI in the germline V gene. In DNA, the CDR3 is TGTGCCAGCAGGCCGACAGACAGGTTCTCCGGGGAGCTGTTTTTT. Its protein is CASRPTDRFSGELFF.

The CDR3 loop is CAWDGVGSLGSGRGAYEQYF. The CDR3 DNA reads TGTGCCTGGGATGGGGTGGGAAGCCTTGGTAGCGGGAGGGGGGCCTACGAGCAGTACTTC. The chain carries TRBV30 and TRBJ2-7; 11 bases are a match to TRBD2. Unmatched junction bases numbered 23, after V lost 5 bases and J lost 2 bases. CDR1 is GTSNPN and CDR2 is SVGIG in the germline V gene (reference sequence). The CDR3 has 20 residues.

The chain uses TRBV6-1 and TRBJ2-3, with 12 bases that match TRBD2. Germline V gene lookup returns CDR1 MNHNS and CDR2 SASEGT. The CDR3 extends over 16 amino acids. The V segment lost 4 bases and the J segment 6 bases; nucleotides outside the gene matches: 8. CDR3 sequence: CASSGLTSGRFDTQYF. The CDR3 DNA sequence: TGTGCCAGCAGTGGTCTCACTAGCGGGAGGTTCGATACGCAGTATTTT.

This rearrangement joins TRBV2 to TRBJ2-7, with D uncertain. The CDR3 contains 10 residues. V shed 4 bases and J shed 6 bases, with 4 bases lying between them. The germline gives CDR1 SNHLY, CDR2 FYNNEI. The CDR3 DNA reads as TGTGCCAGCAGTGGCGGCGAGCAGTACTTC. Amino acids: CASSGGEQYF.

The chain couples TRBV6-4 to TRBJ2-3; 7 nucleotides agree with TRBD1. Germline CDR1 is MRHNA and CDR2 is SNTAGT. CDR3 length: 14 residues. V gave up 10 bases and J gave up 3 bases; unmatched junction bases: 10. Written as DNA, the CDR3 is TGTGCCACCAGGGCAGACAGGGCGACAGATACGCAGTATTTT. This translates into CATRADRATDTQYF.

The chain employs TRBV9 and TRBJ2-2; the D gene is possibly TRBD1 (6 bases). CDR3 length: 15 residues. The V gene's germline CDR1 is SGDLS and CDR2 YYNGEE. Trimming shortened V by 3 bases and J by 5 bases, and 14 bases separated the two germline ends. The CDR3 sequence: CASSDQGFNTGELFF. The CDR3 DNA follows: TGTGCCAGCAGCGATCAGGGGTTTAATACCGGGGAGCTGTTTTTT.

This chain connects TRBV29-1 to TRBJ1-2; 7 positions match TRBD1. Germline CDR1 reads SQVTM; CDR2 reads ANQGSEA. The CDR3 length is 16 residues. The junction had 11 bases not matched to a gene; V was cut back by 0 bases and J by 4 bases. The CDR3, as DNA: TGCAGCGTTGAAGACCGAATTCCGGACAGGCTCTATGGCTACACCTTC. Its translation is CSVEDRIPDRLYGYTF.

The V and J genes are TRBV7-9 and TRBJ2-7; TRBD1 matches at 7 bases. From germline, CDR1 is SEHNR and CDR2 FQNEAQ (reference sequence). The V and J ends lost 5 bases and 1 base, in that order; junction bases with no gene match: 8. The CDR3 contains 15 residues. The DNA for the CDR3 is TGTGCCAGCAGCATACCGGGACAGCCTTCCTACGAGCAGTACTTC. This encodes CASSIPGQPSYEQYF. Looking up the rest from reference TRBV7-9 and TRBJ2-7 gives the full variable domain: DTGVSQNPRHKITKRGQNVTFRCDPISEHNRLYWYRQTLGQGPEFLTYFQNEAQLEKSRLLSDRFSAERPKGSFSTLEIQRTEQGDSAMYLCASSIPGQPSYEQYFGPGTRLTVT.

The CDR3 nucleotides read TGTGCTAGTGGTTTGGTACTTAGTCAGGGGGCCACTGAAGCTTTCTTT. Translating it yields CASGLVLSQGATEAFF. V and J are TRBV12-5 and TRBJ1-1; TRBD1 matches at 8 bases. Germline CDR1 reads LGHNT; CDR2 reads FRNRAP. The V and J ends lost 0 bases and 4 bases, in that order; junction bases with no gene match: 7. The CDR3 is 16 amino acids.

The gene calls are TRBV19 and TRBJ2-3; 10 bases map to TRBD2. This CDR3 spans 15 amino acids. From germline, CDR1 is LNHDA and CDR2 SQIVND (reference sequence). V was clipped by 7 bases and J by 3 bases; unmatched bases: 7. The CDR3 nucleotides read TGTGCCAGTAAGGGCCTAGCGGGAGAGACAGATACGCAGTATTTT. Its protein is CASKGLAGETDTQYF.

The chain employs TRBV7-2 and TRBJ1-1; 8 positions agree with TRBD1. The ends lost 5 bases at V and 6 bases at J; junction bases unmatched: 5. There are 13 residues in the CDR3. The germline V gene has CDR1 SGHTA and CDR2 FQGNSA. CDR3 sequence reads: CASSPGQGSEAFF. CDR3 coding DNA: TGTGCCAGCAGCCCCGGACAGGGCTCTGAAGCTTTCTTT.

The V gene is TRBV11-2, the J gene TRBJ1-1; the D gene is possibly TRBD1 (6 bases). The V gene lost 3 bases and the J gene lost 5 bases, with 10 bases spanning the gap. Germline CDR1 reads SGHAT; CDR2 reads FQNNGV. The CDR3 covers 13 residues. The CDR3 loop reads CASSFTGLTEAFF. CDR3 sequence (DNA): TGTGCCAGCAGCTTTACAGGGTTGACTGAAGCTTTCTTT. Full variable domain (remainder filled in from reference TRBV11-2 and TRBJ1-1): EAGVAQSPRYKIIEKRQSVAFWCNPISGHATLYWYQQILGQGPKLLIQFQNNGVVDDSQLPKDRFSAERLKGVDSTLKIQPAKLEDSAVYLCASSFTGLTEAFFGQGTRLTVV.

The genes are TRBV28 and TRBJ2-6, with TRBD2 matching 9 bases. The germline CDR1 and CDR2 sequences are MDHEN and SYDVKM. The CDR3 covers 18 residues. V trimming: 6 bases; J trimming: 3 bases; junction bases outside the gene matches: 12. The CDR3 protein is CASSPTREGSVGANVLTF. In DNA, the CDR3 is TGTGCCAGCAGCCCGACGCGGGAGGGATCAGTTGGGGCCAACGTCCTGACTTTC.

The genes are TRBV7-2 and TRBJ2-7, with 14 bases identical to TRBD2. V gave up 5 bases and J gave up 6 bases; unmatched junction bases: 12. The V gene's germline CDR1 is SGHTA and CDR2 FQGNSA. This CDR3 is built from 17 residues. For the CDR3, the DNA is TGTGCCAGCAGCAATCCCGGGACTAGCGGGAGCTGGAGCGAGCAGTACTTC. As protein: CASSNPGTSGSWSEQYF.

The chain uses TRBV7-9 and TRBJ1-1; D is perhaps TRBD1 (5 bases). The CDR3 consists of 16 residues. CDR1 and CDR2 from the germline V gene are SEHNR and FQNEAQ (reference sequence). The V and J ends lost 4 bases and 1 base respectively, with 16 bases between them. CDR3 sequence: CASSSPLWGGNTEAFF. The CDR3 region has the DNA TGTGCCAGCAGCTCCCCCCTGTGGGGGGGGAACACTGAAGCTTTCTTT.

The rearrangement uses TRBV28 and TRBJ1-1; possibly TRBD1 for D (5 bases). The CDR3 consists of 14 residues. Trimming stripped 10 bases from V and 0 bases from J, with 15 bases between. Germline V gene data show CDR1 as MDHEN and CDR2 as SYDVKM. CDR3 bases: TGTGCCACCCTTTTAGGGGCGGTGAACACTGAAGCTTTCTTT. Its protein is CATLLGAVNTEAFF. The complete variable domain, with remaining parts taken from reference TRBV28 and TRBJ1-1, reads DVKVTQSSRYLVKRTGEKVFLECVQDMDHENMFWYRQDPGLGLRLIYFSYDVKMKEKGDIPEGYSVSREKKERFSLILESASTNQTSMYLCATLLGAVNTEAFFGQGTRLTVV.